This TCR beta chain was obtained from a study of CD8 T cells in ankylosing spondylitis. The V end was cut by 2 bases, the J end by 4 bases, with 6 bases between. The CDR3 covers 12 residues. In germline, CDR1 is KGHSH, CDR2 LQKENI. The table lists this clonotype with a few counts. The target antigen is unknown. The study's findings and limits: A TCR beta motif made of several highly homologous variants seemed typical of ankylosing spondylitis blood. Existing reports had already noted some motif variants in reactive arthritis synovial fluid and blood.

Quantitative barcoded 5'-RACE was used to prepare TCR beta libraries. Using its own MiXCR run on the 5' RACE reads, TCRdb lists one record per CDR3 protein. The repertoire has nearly 350,000 distinct CDR3 sequences, 14% to 15% of them found once; the top ten carry 0.9% to 1.2%. Sequencing was carried out using blood, either unsorted or a sorted T cell fraction (not recorded which). This receptor was taken from a male donor with ankylosing spondylitis or in good health (not recorded which). V is TRBV18 and J is TRBJ2-7; D gene unclear. This CDR3 reads CASSPTDYEQYF. The CDR3 DNA reads as TGTGCCAGCTCACCAACTGATTACGAGCAGTACTTC.